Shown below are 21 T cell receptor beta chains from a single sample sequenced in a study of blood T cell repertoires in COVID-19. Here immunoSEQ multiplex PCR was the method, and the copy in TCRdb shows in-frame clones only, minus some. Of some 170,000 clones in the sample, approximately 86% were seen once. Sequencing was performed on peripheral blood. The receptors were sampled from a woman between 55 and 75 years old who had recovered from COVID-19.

In DNA, the CDR3 is TGTGCCAGCAGCTTGTTAGGGACAGCGAATGAAAAACTGTTTTTT. It translates to CASSLLGTANEKLFF. The chain joins TRBV5-6 to TRBJ1-4; the match to TRBD1 covers 7 bases. There are 15 residues in the CDR3. Losses at the gene ends were 1 base for V and 5 bases for J; bases not matched to a gene: 5. CDR1 and CDR2 from the germline V gene are SGHDT and YYEEEE.

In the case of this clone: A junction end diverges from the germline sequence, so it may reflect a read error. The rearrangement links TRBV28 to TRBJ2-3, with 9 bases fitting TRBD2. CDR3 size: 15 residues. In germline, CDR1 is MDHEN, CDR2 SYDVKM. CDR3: CASSPQGTSKDTQYF. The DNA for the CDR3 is TGTGCCAGCAGTCCGCAAGGGACTAGCAAAGATACGCAGTATTTT.

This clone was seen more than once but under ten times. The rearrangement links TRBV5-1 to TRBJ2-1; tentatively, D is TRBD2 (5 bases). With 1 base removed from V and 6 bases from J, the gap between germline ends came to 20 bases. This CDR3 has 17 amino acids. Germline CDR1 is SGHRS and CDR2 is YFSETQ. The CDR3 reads CASSLQPGLTFLNEQFF. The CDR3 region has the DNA TGCGCCAGCAGCTTGCAACCGGGATTAACCTTCCTCAATGAGCAGTTCTTC.

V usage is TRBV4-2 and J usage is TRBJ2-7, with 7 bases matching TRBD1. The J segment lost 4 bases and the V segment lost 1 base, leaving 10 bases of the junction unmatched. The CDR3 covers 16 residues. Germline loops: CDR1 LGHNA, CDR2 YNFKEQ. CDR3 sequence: CASSQVGSGGNYEQYF. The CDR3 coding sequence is TGTGCCAGCAGCCAAGTTGGGTCAGGGGGTAATTACGAGCAGTACTTC.

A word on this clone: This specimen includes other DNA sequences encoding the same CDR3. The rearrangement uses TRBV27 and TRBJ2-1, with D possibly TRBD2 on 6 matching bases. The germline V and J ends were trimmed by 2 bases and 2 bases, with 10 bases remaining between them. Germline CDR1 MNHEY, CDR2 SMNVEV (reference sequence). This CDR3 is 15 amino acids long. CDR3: CASSLLGGPYNEQFF. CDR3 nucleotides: TGTGCCAGCAGTTTACTCGGGGGTCCCTACAATGAGCAGTTCTTC.

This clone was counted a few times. The CDR3 loop reads CASSQQGADTEAFF. For the CDR3, the DNA is TGTGCCAGCAGTCAACAGGGGGCGGATACTGAAGCTTTCTTT. The J gene is TRBJ1-1, the V gene TRBV3-1 (or the pseudogene TRBV3-2), with 9 bases lining up with TRBD1. CDR1 and CDR2 from the germline V gene are LGHDT and YNNKEL (reference sequence). There are 14 residues in the CDR3. Germline trimming cut 6 bases from V and 5 bases from J; bases unmatched to any gene: 7.

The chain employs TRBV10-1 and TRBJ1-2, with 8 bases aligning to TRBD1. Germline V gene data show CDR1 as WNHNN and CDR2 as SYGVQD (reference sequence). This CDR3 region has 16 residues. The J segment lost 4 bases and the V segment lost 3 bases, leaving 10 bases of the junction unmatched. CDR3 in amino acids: CASSDSDRASLYGYTF. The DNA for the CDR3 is TGCGCCAGCAGTGATTCGGACAGGGCCTCTCTCTATGGCTACACCTTC.

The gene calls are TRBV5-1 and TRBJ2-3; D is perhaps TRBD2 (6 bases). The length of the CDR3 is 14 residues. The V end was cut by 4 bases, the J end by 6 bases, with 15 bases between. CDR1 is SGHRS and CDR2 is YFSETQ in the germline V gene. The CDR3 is CASSPGTGGDTQYF. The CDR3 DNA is TGCGCCAGCAGCCCCGGGACTGGCGGCGATACGCAGTATTTT.

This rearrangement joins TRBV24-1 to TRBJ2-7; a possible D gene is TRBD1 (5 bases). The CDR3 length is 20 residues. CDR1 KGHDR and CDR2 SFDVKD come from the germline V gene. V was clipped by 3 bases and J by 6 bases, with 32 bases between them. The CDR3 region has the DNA TGTGCCACCAGTGATGTACGGGCGGTTGTTCCTTGGGGCCTCTCTTCCGAGCAGTACTTC. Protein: CATSDVRAVVPWGLSSEQYF.

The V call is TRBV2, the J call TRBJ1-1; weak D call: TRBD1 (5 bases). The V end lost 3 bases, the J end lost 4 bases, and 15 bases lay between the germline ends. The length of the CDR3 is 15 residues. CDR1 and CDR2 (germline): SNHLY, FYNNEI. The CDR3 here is CASSDRTGWGTEAFF. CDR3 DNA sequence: TGTGCCAGCAGTGACCGAACAGGATGGGGCACTGAAGCTTTCTTT. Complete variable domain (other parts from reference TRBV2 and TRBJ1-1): EPEVTQTPSHQVTQMGQEVILRCVPISNHLYFYWYRQILGQKVEFLVSFYNNEISEKSEIFDDQFSVERPDGSNFTLKIRSTKLEDSAMYFCASSDRTGWGTEAFFGQGTRLTVV.

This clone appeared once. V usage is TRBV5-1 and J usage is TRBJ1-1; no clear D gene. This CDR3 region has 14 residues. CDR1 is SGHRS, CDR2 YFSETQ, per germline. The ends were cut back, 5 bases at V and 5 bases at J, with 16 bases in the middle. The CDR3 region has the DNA TGCGCCAGCAGTTTTCAAGGCGGTGGAACTGAAGCTTTCTTT. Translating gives CASSFQGGGTEAFF.

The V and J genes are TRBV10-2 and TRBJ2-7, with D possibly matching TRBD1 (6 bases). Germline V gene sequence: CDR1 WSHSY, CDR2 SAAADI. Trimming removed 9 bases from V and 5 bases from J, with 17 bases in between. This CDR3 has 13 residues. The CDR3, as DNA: TGCGCCAGTTACTCCGGGACAACCCACGAGCAGTACTTC. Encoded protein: CASYSGTTHEQYF.

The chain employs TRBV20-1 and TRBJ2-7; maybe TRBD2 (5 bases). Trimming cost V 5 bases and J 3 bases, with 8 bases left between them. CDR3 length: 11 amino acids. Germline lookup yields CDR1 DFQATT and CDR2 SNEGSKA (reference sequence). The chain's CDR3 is CSAGRDYEQYF. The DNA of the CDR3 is TGCAGTGCTGGCCGGGACTACGAGCAGTACTTC.

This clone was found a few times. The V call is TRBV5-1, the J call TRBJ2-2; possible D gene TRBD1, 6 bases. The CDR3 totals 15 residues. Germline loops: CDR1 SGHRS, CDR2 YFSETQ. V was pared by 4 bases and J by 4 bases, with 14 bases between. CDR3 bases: TGCGCCAGCAGCCCCGACACAGGGAGCACCGGGGAGCTGTTTTTT. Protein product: CASSPDTGSTGELFF.

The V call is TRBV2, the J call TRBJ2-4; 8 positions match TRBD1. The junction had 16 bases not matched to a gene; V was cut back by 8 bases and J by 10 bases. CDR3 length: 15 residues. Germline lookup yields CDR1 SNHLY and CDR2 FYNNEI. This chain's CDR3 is CASGASGGDLSIQYF. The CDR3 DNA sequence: TGTGCCAGCGGGGCGTCAGGGGGCGACCTGTCGATTCAGTACTTC. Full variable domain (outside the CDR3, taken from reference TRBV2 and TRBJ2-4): EPEVTQTPSHQVTQMGQEVILRCVPISNHLYFYWYRQILGQKVEFLVSFYNNEISEKSEIFDDQFSVERPDGSNFTLKIRSTKLEDSAMYFCASGASGGDLSIQYFGAGTRLSVL.

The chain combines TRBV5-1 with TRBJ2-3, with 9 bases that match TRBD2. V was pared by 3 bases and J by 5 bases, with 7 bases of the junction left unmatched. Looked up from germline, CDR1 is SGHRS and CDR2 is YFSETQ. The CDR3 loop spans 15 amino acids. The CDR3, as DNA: TGCGCCAGCAGCTCTCTGCGGGGGGGACGAGATACGCAGTATTTT. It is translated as CASSSLRGGRDTQYF.

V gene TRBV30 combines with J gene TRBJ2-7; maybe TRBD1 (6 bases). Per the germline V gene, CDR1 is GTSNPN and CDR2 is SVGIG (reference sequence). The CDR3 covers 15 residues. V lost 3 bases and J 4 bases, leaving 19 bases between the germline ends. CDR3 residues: CAWRPDRSARYEQYF. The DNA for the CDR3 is TGTGCCTGGAGGCCCGACAGGTCGGCTCGTTACGAGCAGTACTTC.

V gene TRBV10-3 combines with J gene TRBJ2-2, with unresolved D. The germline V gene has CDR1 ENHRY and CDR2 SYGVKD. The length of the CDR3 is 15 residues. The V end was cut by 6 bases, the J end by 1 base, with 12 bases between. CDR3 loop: CAIRELTLNTGELFF. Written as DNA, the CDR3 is TGTGCCATCAGAGAACTAACCCTGAACACCGGGGAGCTGTTTTTT.

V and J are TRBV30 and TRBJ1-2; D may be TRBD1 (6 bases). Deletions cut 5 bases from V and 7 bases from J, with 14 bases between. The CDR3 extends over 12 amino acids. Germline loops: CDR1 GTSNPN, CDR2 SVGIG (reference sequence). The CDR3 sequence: CAWEQGFGGYTF. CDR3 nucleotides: TGTGCCTGGGAACAGGGATTCGGTGGCTACACCTTC.

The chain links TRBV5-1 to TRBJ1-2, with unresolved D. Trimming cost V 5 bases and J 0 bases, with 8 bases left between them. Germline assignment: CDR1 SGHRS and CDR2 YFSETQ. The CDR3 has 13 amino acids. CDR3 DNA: TGCGCCAGCAGTTTTAGCGCTAACTATGGCTACACCTTC. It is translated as CASSFSANYGYTF.

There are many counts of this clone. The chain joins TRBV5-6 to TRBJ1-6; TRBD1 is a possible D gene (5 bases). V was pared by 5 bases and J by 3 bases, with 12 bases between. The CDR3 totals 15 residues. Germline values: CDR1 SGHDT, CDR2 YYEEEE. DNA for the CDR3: TGTGCCAGCAGTCCAGACGGGGGCTATAATTCACCCCTCCACTTT. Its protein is CASSPDGGYNSPLHF. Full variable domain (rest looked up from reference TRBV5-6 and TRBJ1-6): DAGVTQSPTHLIKTRGQQVTLRCSPKSGHDTVSWYQQALGQGPQFIFQYYEEEERQRGNFPDRFSGHQFPNYSSELNVNALLLGDSALYLCASSPDGGYNSPLHFGNGTRLTVT.